This T cell receptor (beta chain) was captured in a study of blood T cell repertoires in COVID-19. The overall study: Italy, Spain and the United States were the sources of the convalescent and acute COVID-19 samples. The cDNA or gDNA used as material had been derived from T cells, B-cell-depleted T cells, or PBMCs.

Per the authors' pipeline: Estimation of nucleated cell counts was performed using reference gene primer amplification. Some clones are missing from TCRdb's copy, which holds only in-frame ones; the method was immunoSEQ multiplex PCR. V and J calls and clone size are those listed in that table; D and trimming were worked out from the DNA. This sample has some 180,000 clones; 80% to 85% occur once, and the top ten carry 7%. Followed longitudinally, the Seattle patients had been enrolled during active infection. The length of the CDR3 is 16 residues. Per germline, CDR1 MNHEY and CDR2 SVGAGI. J gave up 2 bases and V 0 bases, and 7 bases lay outside the gene matches.

This clonotype originated in a middle-aged woman with COVID-19, enrolled during active disease. The sample consisted of peripheral blood. The J gene is TRBJ2-7, the V gene TRBV6-5, with 7 bases lining up with TRBD1. DNA of the CDR3: TGTGCCAGCAGTTACTCGCCCCCCGGGACAGCCTACGAGCAGTACTTC. Translation: CASSYSPPGTAYEQYF.